This T cell receptor beta chain is from a study of T cell changes during pregnancy in multiple sclerosis. The protocol was immunoSEQ multiplex PCR, while the TCRdb copy is restricted to in-frame clones and leaves out a portion. The sample shows around 64,000 clones, 80% to 95% of them seen only once. Germline V gives CDR1 SQVTM, CDR2 ANQGSEA. Trimming cost V 6 bases and J 7 bases, with 15 bases left between them. The length of the CDR3 is 12 residues. Source: CD4+ T cells from peripheral blood mononuclear cells, taken after pregnancy. This chain links TRBV29-1 with TRBJ2-5; possibly TRBD1 for D (7 bases). This sequence was found in a female donor with multiple sclerosis, enrolled in a pregnancy study. This CDR3 is CSVEGTAGTQYF. CDR3 DNA sequence: TGCAGCGTCGAGGGGACAGCGGGGACCCAGTACTTC.